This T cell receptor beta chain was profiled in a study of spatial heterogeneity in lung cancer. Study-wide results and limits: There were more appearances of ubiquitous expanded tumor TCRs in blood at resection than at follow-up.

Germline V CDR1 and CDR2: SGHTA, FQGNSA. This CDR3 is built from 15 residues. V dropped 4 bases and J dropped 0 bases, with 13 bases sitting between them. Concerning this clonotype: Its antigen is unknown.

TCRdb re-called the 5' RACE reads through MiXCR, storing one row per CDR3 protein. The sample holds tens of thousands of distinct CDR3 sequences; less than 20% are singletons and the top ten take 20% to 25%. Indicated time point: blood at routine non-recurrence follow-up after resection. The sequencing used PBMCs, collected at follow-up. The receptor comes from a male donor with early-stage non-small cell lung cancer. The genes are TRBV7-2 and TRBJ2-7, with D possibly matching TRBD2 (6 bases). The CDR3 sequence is CASSSGTPHSYEQYF. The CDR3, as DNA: TGTGCCAGCAGCTCCGGGACTCCCCACTCCTACGAGCAGTACTTC.